This T cell receptor (beta chain) derives from a study of T cell repertoires in cytomegalovirus infection. One entry per CDR3 protein, called by TCRdb with MiXCR from the reads. The sample shows under 600,000 distinct CDR3 sequences, 16% of them seen only once. V was cut by 1 base and J by 9 bases, with 7 bases left in between. The CDR3 sequence is 12 residues long. This clonotype has a count of ten or more. This TCR came from a human donor in good health (CMV status not recorded). Some clones in this sample may be carry-over from other donors' samples. This chain connects TRBV12-3 or TRBV12-4 to TRBJ2-1, with D unresolved. Material for sequencing was CD8+ T cells from PBMCs. The CDR3 reads CASSLDGREQFF. Written as DNA, the CDR3 is TGTGCCAGCAGTTTAGACGGCCGTGAGCAGTTCTTC.